The 9 T cell receptor beta chains listed next were all sequenced from one sample in a study of immune evolution from preneoplasia to lung adenocarcinoma. Generated by immunoSEQ multiplex PCR, the TCRdb table keeps only in-frame clones and is missing some. The sample consists of 5,000 to 6,500 clones, around 78% of them appearing once. The specimen sequenced was FFPE adjacent normal lung tissue. These receptors originate from a person aged 70 to 80 with lung adenocarcinoma.

The rearrangement links TRBV6-5 to TRBJ1-2, with 10 bases identical to TRBD1. The CDR3 length is 16 residues. After removal of 2 bases from V and 4 bases from J, the junction contained 7 bases not matched to a gene. Germline lookup yields CDR1 MNHEY and CDR2 SVGAGI. The CDR3 sequence: CASSYVRTGGGYGYTF. CDR3 nucleotides: TGTGCCAGCAGTTACGTTCGGACAGGGGGTGGCTATGGCTACACCTTC.

This clone was observed once. This chain links TRBV4-1 with TRBJ2-7; a weak D match, TRBD1 (5 bases). CDR3 size: 14 residues. With 6 bases removed from V and 4 bases from J, the gap between germline ends came to 16 bases. The germline V gene encodes CDR1 MGHRA and CDR2 YSYEKL. The CDR3 DNA sequence: TGCGCCAGCAGTTTCCAGGGCCAAGGGTACGAGCAGTACTTC. The encoded protein is CASSFQGQGYEQYF.

This CDR3 is CASSFRGLSSYNEQFF. As DNA, the CDR3 is TGTGCCAGCAGCTTCAGGGGGCTGAGCTCCTACAATGAGCAGTTCTTC. The genes are TRBV27 and TRBJ2-1; 8 bases agree with TRBD1. The V gene's germline CDR1 is MNHEY and CDR2 SMNVEV (reference sequence). CDR3 size: 16 residues. After removal of 6 bases from V and 0 bases from J, the junction contained 7 bases not matched to a gene.

The V and J genes are TRBV30 and TRBJ1-6; a possible D gene is TRBD1 (5 bases). Per the germline V gene, CDR1 is GTSNPN and CDR2 is SVGIG (reference sequence). V was cut by 4 bases and J by 11 bases, with 18 bases left in between. The CDR3 has 14 residues. In nucleotides, the CDR3 is TGTGCCTGGACGGTTAGTGGGGCCGGGACACCCCTCCACTTT. Translating it yields CAWTVSGAGTPLHF.

The chain links TRBV5-1 to TRBJ1-1, with TRBD1 matching over 7 bases. J lost 6 bases, V lost 3 bases, and 5 bases had no gene match. The CDR3 is 13 amino acids. In germline, CDR1 is SGHRS, CDR2 YFSETQ. The CDR3 sequence: CASSSVTGPEAFF. In nucleotides, the CDR3 is TGCGCCAGCAGCTCGGTGACAGGGCCTGAAGCTTTCTTT.

This clone was counted a few times. The chain couples TRBV2 to TRBJ2-7; D might be TRBD1 or TRBD2, each matching 5 bases. The germline gives CDR1 SNHLY, CDR2 FYNNEI. This CDR3 has 13 residues. V was pared by 3 bases and J by 6 bases, with 12 bases between. The CDR3 sequence: CASSDQGSGEQYF. The CDR3 DNA sequence: TGTGCCAGCAGTGACCAGGGAAGCGGCGAGCAGTACTTC.

This clone came up a few times. The chain couples TRBV11-3 to TRBJ2-5, with 16 nucleotides matching TRBD2. The CDR3 extends over 17 amino acids. Germline V lookup: CDR1 SGHNT, CDR2 YENEEA. V dropped 5 bases and J dropped 5; count of bases not matched to a gene: 8. CDR3 in DNA: TGTGCCAGCAGCACCGGGACTAGCGGGGGGGAAGGGGAGACCCAGTACTTC. This sequence encodes CASSTGTSGGEGETQYF.

This sequence joins TRBV9 and TRBJ2-2, with TRBD1 identical over 7 bases. Germline CDR1 reads SGDLS; CDR2 reads YYNGEE. V shed 0 bases and J 3 bases; nucleotides not matched to a gene: 2. The CDR3 extends over 15 amino acids. CDR3 in DNA: TGTGCCAGCAGCGTAGGACAGGGATACACCGGGGAGCTGTTTTTT. Translated, it gives CASSVGQGYTGELFF.

This clone was seen more than once but under ten times. V usage is TRBV5-4 and J usage is TRBJ2-7, with D maybe TRBD2 (5 bases). V was clipped by 2 bases and J by 4 bases, with 10 bases between them. Germline V gene data show CDR1 as SGHNT and CDR2 as YYREEE (reference sequence). CDR3 length: 13 amino acids. In nucleotides, the CDR3 is TGTGCCAGCAGCTTTGGACGGGGATACGAGCAGTACTTC. This sequence encodes CASSFGRGYEQYF.